These 31 T cell receptor beta chains share one sample of origin, sequenced in a study of cytomegalovirus exposure and HLA in healthy donors (dated by TCRdb to the late 2010s). The protocol used for the library was the immunoSEQ multiplex PCR assay. For the multiplex PCR, a mixture combining 60 forward primers for TCR Vbeta segments and 13 reverse primers for TCR Jbeta segments was used. TCRdb re-hosts the immuneACCESS table, in-frame sequences only. Its copies lack some clones; in the studies checked, an unresolved V gene accounts for under half of them, and the cause for the rest is not known. The sample's table lists a count of 50,000 to 60,000 clones. The top ten constitute 9.5% to 12% of the sample. Sequenced material: PBMCs. All receptors come from a woman aged 50 to 65 in good health and CMV-seropositive.

The gene calls are TRBV6-5 and TRBJ1-2; D gene uncertain. CDR3 length equals 14 residues. V lost 5 bases and J 7 bases, leaving 17 bases between the germline ends. From germline, CDR1 is MNHEY and CDR2 SVGAGI. This chain's CDR3 is CASSARRVTGGYTF. The CDR3 DNA follows: TGTGCCAGCAGTGCACGACGGGTGACGGGTGGCTACACCTTC.

A word on this clone: Other DNA sequences of this sample code for an identical CDR3. The chain carries TRBV4-3 and TRBJ1-2; D may be TRBD1 (6 bases). This CDR3 spans 15 amino acids. V was cut by 0 bases and J by 8 bases, with 16 bases left in between. CDR1 LGHNA and CDR2 YSLEER come from the germline V gene. CDR3 DNA sequence: TGCGCCAGCAGCCAAGACCGAACAGGGTATGTCGGCTACACCTTC. Its protein is CASSQDRTGYVGYTF.

Regarding this clone: A read error may produce the germline difference seen at one junction end. The chain links TRBV6-5 to TRBJ1-6; 7 bases map to TRBD1. This CDR3 is built from 15 residues. CDR1 and CDR2 from the germline V gene are MNHEY and SVGAGI. The CDR3 nucleotides read TGTGCCAGCAATTACTCGAACAGGGGAAATTCACCCCTCCACTTT. Translation gives CASNYSNRGNSPLHF.

The J gene is TRBJ2-7, the V gene TRBV19; 10 positions match TRBD1. Per germline, CDR1 LNHDA and CDR2 SQIVND (reference sequence). The junction had 5 bases not matched to a gene; V was cut back by 4 bases and J by 5 bases. The CDR3 is made up of 14 amino acids. The CDR3 DNA sequence: TGTGCCAGTAGTAAAGGGGACAGGGGCGACGAGCAGTACTTC. This codes for CASSKGDRGDEQYF.

The chain links TRBV9 to TRBJ2-5; no clear D gene. V was trimmed by 0 bases and J by 5 bases, leaving 26 bases between them. Per the germline V gene, CDR1 is SGDLS and CDR2 is YYNGEE. The CDR3 extends over 19 amino acids. The CDR3 reads CASSVGPQSRVPLMETQYF. The DNA of the CDR3 is TGTGCCAGCAGCGTAGGGCCCCAAAGTCGGGTCCCCCTTATGGAGACCCAGTACTTC.

The genes are TRBV2 and TRBJ1-5; no definite D call. V lost 3 bases to trimming and J lost 0 bases, with 6 bases between them. In germline, CDR1 is SNHLY, CDR2 FYNNEI. There are 14 residues in the CDR3. CDR3 amino acids: CASSDVNSNQPQHF. In DNA form, the CDR3 reads TGTGCCAGCAGTGATGTAAATAGCAATCAGCCCCAGCATTTT.

V usage is TRBV5-1 and J usage is TRBJ2-5; D remains ambiguous. CDR1 SGHRS and CDR2 YFSETQ come from the germline V gene. The length of the CDR3 is 12 residues. V gave up 4 bases and J gave up 2 bases, with 6 bases separating them. The CDR3 sequence: CASSLTQETQYF. As DNA, the CDR3 is TGCGCCAGCAGCCTAACTCAAGAGACCCAGTACTTC. The full variable domain, rest sourced from reference TRBV5-1 and TRBJ2-5, is KAGVTQTPRYLIKTRGQQVTLSCSPISGHRSVSWYQQTPGQGLQFLFEYFSETQRNKGNFPGRFSGRQFSNSRSEMNVSTLELGDSALYLCASSLTQETQYFGPGTRLLVL.

The chain joins TRBV4-1 to TRBJ2-3; 7 nucleotides line up with TRBD2. CDR1 and CDR2 from the germline V gene are MGHRA and YSYEKL. CDR3 length: 15 amino acids. Trimming at V came to 6 bases and at J to 4 bases, leaving 10 bases not matched to a gene. The CDR3 protein is CASSLPGLTPDTQYF. CDR3 coding DNA: TGCGCCAGCAGTCTGCCGGGACTAACCCCAGATACGCAGTATTTT.

This chain links TRBV7-9 with TRBJ2-2, with D maybe TRBD1 (6 bases). Trimming took 9 bases from V and 2 from J, leaving 13 bases between them. CDR1 and CDR2 from the germline V gene are SEHNR and FQNEAQ (reference sequence). The CDR3 extends over 14 amino acids. For the CDR3, the DNA is TGTGCCAGTACAGGGACGCGTAACACCGGGGAGCTGTTTTTT. Its translation: CASTGTRNTGELFF. Variable domain in full (rest from reference TRBV7-9 and TRBJ2-2): DTGVSQNPRHKITKRGQNVTFRCDPISEHNRLYWYRQTLGQGPEFLTYFQNEAQLEKSRLLSDRFSAERPKGSFSTLEIQRTEQGDSAMYLCASTGTRNTGELFFGEGSRLTVL.

The J gene is TRBJ2-7, the V gene TRBV7-8; 9 nucleotides agree with TRBD2. Looked up from germline, CDR1 is SGHVS and CDR2 is FQNEAQ. V gave up 7 bases and J gave up 5 bases; unmatched junction bases: 15. This CDR3 contains 16 residues. The CDR3 DNA reads TGTGCCAGCAAAAAAGGGGCCTCTAGCGGGATAAACGAGCAGTACTTC. It yields the protein CASKKGASSGINEQYF.

CDR3 loop: CATGESYNEQFF. As DNA, the CDR3 is TGTGCCACAGGGGAATCCTACAATGAGCAGTTCTTC. The chain recombines TRBV9 with TRBJ2-1; maybe TRBD1 (6 bases). Trimming cost V 9 bases and J 1 base, with 8 bases left between them. Germline loops: CDR1 SGDLS, CDR2 YYNGEE. The CDR3 spans 12 residues.

V usage is TRBV5-1 and J usage is TRBJ2-1; maybe TRBD2 (6 bases). This CDR3 has 14 amino acids. CDR1 is SGHRS, CDR2 YFSETQ, per germline. Trimming took 1 base from V and 6 from J, leaving 11 bases between them. The CDR3 bases are TGCGCCAGCAGCTTGACAGCGGGCGGCAATGAGCAGTTCTTC. Encoded protein: CASSLTAGGNEQFF.

CDR3 DNA sequence: TGTGCCTGGAGTACAACCGGGACAGTTAGCTCCTACGAGCAGTACTTC. Translated, it gives CAWSTTGTVSSYEQYF. The gene calls are TRBV30 and TRBJ2-7; 7 nucleotides align to TRBD1. Germline loops: CDR1 GTSNPN, CDR2 SVGIG (reference sequence). V lost 2 bases, J lost 0 bases, and 10 bases stayed unmatched. CDR3 length equals 16 residues.

The rearrangement joins TRBV18 to TRBJ2-3, with 7 bases matching TRBD2. V was clipped by 0 bases and J by 0 bases; unmatched bases: 9. Germline loops: CDR1 KGHSH, CDR2 LQKENI. The CDR3 loop spans 18 amino acids. The CDR3 protein is CASSPPGLRVSSTDTQYF. In DNA form, the CDR3 reads TGTGCCAGCTCACCACCGGGACTACGGGTCTCTAGCACAGATACGCAGTATTTT.

The chain employs TRBV19 and TRBJ2-7, with D perhaps matching TRBD1 (7 bases). Germline V gives CDR1 LNHDA, CDR2 SQIVND (reference sequence). V gave up 5 bases and J gave up 0 bases, with 17 bases separating them. The CDR3 spans 16 residues. The CDR3 loop reads CASSPGGTVSSYEQYF. Written as DNA, the CDR3 is TGTGCCAGTAGTCCTGGGGGGACAGTTAGCTCCTACGAGCAGTACTTC.

V usage is TRBV6-4 and J usage is TRBJ1-5, with TRBD1 identical over 7 bases. The J segment lost 0 bases and the V segment lost 6 bases, leaving 5 bases of the junction unmatched. CDR3 length equals 15 residues. Per the germline V gene, CDR1 is MRHNA and CDR2 is SNTAGT. In DNA, the CDR3 is TGTGCCAGCAGCGGGGACAGTTATAGCAATCAGCCCCAGCATTTT. This encodes CASSGDSYSNQPQHF.

J is TRBJ2-1 and V is TRBV19; TRBD2 matches 7 bases. The V gene end was trimmed by 5 bases and the J gene end by 15 bases; junction bases not matched to a gene: 13. Germline loops: CDR1 LNHDA, CDR2 SQIVND (reference sequence). The CDR3 contains 13 residues. The CDR3 DNA sequence: TGTGCCAGTAGTTACGGGGGGATCCTCGGTCGGTTCTTC. The encoded protein is CASSYGGILGRFF.

This chain joins TRBV9 and TRBJ1-1, with D hard to call. CDR3 length equals 15 residues. Germline V gene sequence: CDR1 SGDLS, CDR2 YYNGEE. Trimming took off 0 bases at V and 3 bases at J, with 12 bases between the two ends. The CDR3 loop is CASSVGRKWDTEAFF. CDR3 DNA: TGTGCCAGCAGCGTAGGGCGGAAGTGGGACACTGAAGCTTTCTTT.

The V and J genes are TRBV5-4 and TRBJ1-2, with D tentatively TRBD1 (6 bases). Per the germline V gene, CDR1 is SGHNT and CDR2 is YYREEE (reference sequence). V was shortened by 0 bases and J by 0 bases, with 18 bases between the two germline ends. The CDR3 is 18 amino acids. The CDR3 loop reads CASSLGLQGIKANYGYTF. The CDR3 nucleotides are TGTGCCAGCAGCTTGGGACTCCAGGGGATTAAAGCTAACTATGGCTACACCTTC.

This sequence joins TRBV5-1 and TRBJ1-1, with TRBD1 identical over 8 bases. The CDR3 runs 15 residues. CDR1 and CDR2 (germline): SGHRS, YFSETQ. J was trimmed by 5 bases and V by 0 bases; bases with no gene match: 6. CDR3 in amino acids: CASSLGQGRGTEAFF. Here the CDR3 DNA reads TGCGCCAGCAGCTTGGGACAGGGGAGAGGAACTGAAGCTTTCTTT.

On this clone: Other DNA sequences in this specimen translate into the identical CDR3. The chain joins TRBV14 to TRBJ2-1; the match to TRBD2 covers 8 bases. Trimming took 0 bases from V and 1 from J; bases not matched to a gene: 2. CDR1 is SGHDN and CDR2 is FVKESK in the germline V gene. The CDR3 spans 16 residues. The CDR3 DNA reads TGTGCCAGCAGCCAAGATAGCGGGGATTCCTACAATGAGCAGTTCTTC. Residues: CASSQDSGDSYNEQFF.

The chain joins TRBV7-2 to TRBJ2-1; 7 nucleotides match TRBD2. The ends lost 6 bases at V and 5 bases at J; junction bases unmatched: 10. CDR3 size: 15 residues. CDR1 and CDR2 (germline): SGHTA, FQGNSA. CDR3 DNA: TGTGCCAGCAGGCCCGGACACGGGGGGAACAATGAGCAGTTCTTC. It specifies CASRPGHGGNNEQFF.

The V and J genes are TRBV7-6 and TRBJ2-3; D may be TRBD1 (5 bases). Germline CDR1 and CDR2: SGHVS and FNYEAQ. This CDR3 has 16 residues. The V and J ends lost 1 base and 0 bases respectively, with 11 bases between them. As DNA, the CDR3 is TGTGCCAGCAGCTTAGGCTGGACACCTAGCACAGATACGCAGTATTTT. Residues: CASSLGWTPSTDTQYF.

The rearrangement joins TRBV11-2 to TRBJ2-1; TRBD2 is a possible D gene (6 bases). Per germline, CDR1 SGHAT and CDR2 FQNNGV. This CDR3 is 13 amino acids long. V lost 4 bases and J lost 7, with 11 bases in between. The CDR3 region is CASSSTRVNEQFF. The CDR3 DNA is TGTGCCAGCAGCTCGACTAGGGTTAATGAGCAGTTCTTC.

The chain uses TRBV10-2 and TRBJ1-5; 10 nucleotides align to TRBD1. CDR3 length: 14 amino acids. Germline CDR1 reads WSHSY; CDR2 reads SAAADI. With 6 bases clipped from V and 6 bases from J, the junction kept 5 bases outside the gene matches. The CDR3 DNA is TGCGCCAGCAGCGGACAGGGGGAGGGTCAGCCCCAGCATTTT. Translating it yields CASSGQGEGQPQHF.

The chain joins TRBV7-9 to TRBJ2-5; no definite D call. CDR1 is SEHNR and CDR2 is FQNEAQ in the germline V gene (reference sequence). This CDR3 has 13 amino acids. Trimming shortened V by 3 bases and J by 4 bases, and 9 bases separated the two germline ends. The CDR3 DNA is TGTGCCAGCAGCTTGCGGCTAGTAGAGACCCAGTACTTC. Translating gives CASSLRLVETQYF. Variable domain in full (rest from reference TRBV7-9 and TRBJ2-5): DTGVSQNPRHKITKRGQNVTFRCDPISEHNRLYWYRQTLGQGPEFLTYFQNEAQLEKSRLLSDRFSAERPKGSFSTLEIQRTEQGDSAMYLCASSLRLVETQYFGPGTRLLVL.

The genes are TRBV30 and TRBJ1-3; D remains unclear. The ends were cut back, 2 bases at V and 0 bases at J, with 11 bases in the middle. The CDR3 is 15 residues long. Germline assignment: CDR1 GTSNPN and CDR2 SVGIG (reference sequence). The CDR3 sequence: CAWSPQALSGNTIYF. CDR3 nucleotides: TGTGCCTGGAGTCCCCAGGCCCTCTCTGGAAACACCATATATTTT.

The chain recombines TRBV4-1 with TRBJ2-7; tentative D call: TRBD1 (6 bases). V lost 6 bases, J lost 3 bases, and 15 bases lay in between. This CDR3 is 14 amino acids long. The germline CDR1 and CDR2 sequences are MGHRA and YSYEKL. The CDR3 DNA reads as TGCGCCAGCAGGACGACAGGACCCCACTACGAGCAGTACTTC. Translated, it gives CASRTTGPHYEQYF.

The chain joins TRBV2 to TRBJ1-2; a possible D gene is TRBD1 (6 bases). The CDR3 has 17 residues. Germline CDR1 is SNHLY and CDR2 is FYNNEI. V was clipped by 2 bases and J by 8 bases, with 24 bases between them. The CDR3 region is CASSELGTGNEGRGYTF. CDR3 in DNA: TGTGCCAGCAGTGAACTAGGCACAGGGAATGAGGGGCGAGGCTACACCTTC.

This chain joins TRBV18 and TRBJ2-5; 7 bases line up with TRBD2. Germline CDR1 reads KGHSH; CDR2 reads LQKENI. Unmatched junction bases numbered 4, after V lost 1 base and J lost 5 bases. CDR3 length equals 14 residues. CDR3 protein: CASSPRRGSETQYF. CDR3 bases: TGTGCCAGCTCACCACGGCGGGGGTCGGAGACCCAGTACTTC.

In DNA form, the CDR3 reads TGCGCCAGCAGCCAACAGGGAACCACAGATACGCAGTATTTT. Protein: CASSQQGTTDTQYF. The chain links TRBV4-1 to TRBJ2-3, with a possible D match to TRBD1 (5 bases). Germline CDR1 is MGHRA and CDR2 is YSYEKL. The ends were cut back, 2 bases at V and 2 bases at J, with 8 bases in the middle. This CDR3 comprises 14 residues.